The 6 T cell receptor beta chains below come from one sample, sequenced in a study of blood T cell repertoires in COVID-19. The assay was immunoSEQ multiplex PCR, and TCRdb's table has in-frame clones only and misses some. This sample carries about 190,000 clones, roughly 84% of them seen once, and the ten largest clones take roughly 20%. The sample consisted of peripheral blood. Receptors were obtained from a human donor in a cohort sampled during active COVID-19.

The chain is built from TRBV23-1 and TRBJ2-7; possible D gene TRBD2, 6 bases. TRBV23-1 is known as an ORF, though its function is uncertain. The CDR3 totals 18 residues. V was cut by 0 bases and J by 3 bases, with 21 bases left in between. The CDR3 coding sequence is TGCGCCAGCAGTCAATCGGGAGCATTCGGCGGGGAGAGCTACGAGCAGTACGTC. It yields the protein CASSQSGAFGGESYEQYV.

The chain employs TRBV2 and TRBJ2-3; 11 positions agree with TRBD2. J gave up 1 base and V 6 bases, and 12 bases lay outside the gene matches. The length of the CDR3 is 18 residues. Germline assignment: CDR1 SNHLY and CDR2 FYNNEI. The CDR3 spells CASSSGTSGLYGTDTQYF. The CDR3 DNA reads as TGTGCCAGCAGCTCCGGGACTAGCGGACTCTATGGCACAGATACGCAGTATTTT. Full variable domain (rest looked up from reference TRBV2 and TRBJ2-3): EPEVTQTPSHQVTQMGQEVILRCVPISNHLYFYWYRQILGQKVEFLVSFYNNEISEKSEIFDDQFSVERPDGSNFTLKIRSTKLEDSAMYFCASSSGTSGLYGTDTQYFGPGTRLTVL.

CDR3 bases: TGCAGTGCTAGTGACAGCGCGAAGAGCTCCTATAATTCACCCCTCCACTTT. It encodes CSASDSAKSSYNSPLHF. The gene calls are TRBV20-1 and TRBJ1-6; a possible D gene is TRBD1 (5 bases). Germline CDR1 DFQATT, CDR2 SNEGSKA (reference sequence). This CDR3 region has 17 residues. Trimming left V 3 bases short and J 0 bases short, with 15 bases between.

As DNA, the CDR3 is TGTGCCAGCAGTTTAGGGCCCGGAGGCGCTGGAAACACCATATATTTT. Protein product: CASSLGPGGAGNTIYF. V and J are TRBV28 and TRBJ1-3; no firm D call. The V end was cut by 2 bases, the J end by 2 bases, with 13 bases between. CDR1 and CDR2 from the germline V gene are MDHEN and SYDVKM. CDR3 size: 16 residues. Filled out from reference TRBV28 and TRBJ1-3, the complete variable domain reads DVKVTQSSRYLVKRTGEKVFLECVQDMDHENMFWYRQDPGLGLRLIYFSYDVKMKEKGDIPEGYSVSREKKERFSLILESASTNQTSMYLCASSLGPGGAGNTIYFGEGSWLTVV.

This rearrangement joins TRBV3-1 (or the pseudogene TRBV3-2) to TRBJ2-5, with 9 bases identical to TRBD2. The germline V gene has CDR1 LGHDT and CDR2 YNNKEL (reference sequence). The trim removed 3 bases at V and 2 bases at J, leaving 7 bases unmatched. The CDR3 totals 16 residues. The CDR3 sequence is CASSQGGGARQETQYF. CDR3 in DNA: TGTGCCAGCAGCCAGGGCGGGGGGGCAAGACAAGAGACCCAGTACTTC.

The genes are TRBV28 and TRBJ1-6, with 7 bases matching TRBD1. Germline trimming cut 10 bases from V and 5 bases from J; bases unmatched to any gene: 5. CDR1 is MDHEN and CDR2 is SYDVKM in the germline V gene. The CDR3 extends over 13 amino acids. The chain's CDR3 is CATGGQNNSPLHF. Written as DNA, the CDR3 is TGTGCCACAGGGGGACAGAATAATTCACCCCTCCACTTT.